These 8 T cell receptor beta chains came from one sample sequenced in a study of blood T cell repertoires in COVID-19. Sequencing was performed with immunoSEQ multiplex PCR; in TCRdb, only in-frame clones are kept and a portion is missing. The profile shows tens of thousands of clones, roughly 87% of them singletons. The specimen was peripheral blood. These receptors all stem from a man older than 75 with acute or convalescent COVID-19.

The chain joins TRBV24-1 to TRBJ1-5; D is uncertain. Per the germline V gene, CDR1 is KGHDR and CDR2 is SFDVKD. V lost 3 bases, J lost 6 bases, and 14 bases lay in between. There are 15 residues in the CDR3. The DNA for the CDR3 is TGTGCCACCAGTGATCCGGCCGTCGGCGGTCAGCCCCAGCATTTT. Translation: CATSDPAVGGQPQHF.

This rearrangement joins TRBV6-6 to TRBJ2-1; 9 positions match TRBD1. The V segment lost 6 bases and the J segment 0 bases; nucleotides outside the gene matches: 6. Germline values: CDR1 MNHNY, CDR2 SVGAGI (reference sequence). The CDR3 is made up of 16 amino acids. DNA for the CDR3: TGTGCCAGCAGCCCCGGGACAGGGAGCTCCTACAATGAGCAGTTCTTC. Protein sequence: CASSPGTGSSYNEQFF.

The genes are TRBV25-1 and TRBJ2-1, with TRBD2 matching 16 bases. The CDR3 is made up of 18 amino acids. After removal of 4 bases from V and 4 bases from J, the junction contained 7 bases not matched to a gene. Germline CDR1 reads MGHDK; CDR2 reads SYGVNS. The CDR3 nucleotides are TGTGCCAGCAGTGGGGGACTAGCGGGAGGGCCGGGGTACAATGAGCAGTTCTTC. It yields the protein CASSGGLAGGPGYNEQFF.

Only a few counts were recorded for this clone. The rearrangement uses TRBV11-3 and TRBJ1-2, with D possibly being TRBD1 (5 bases). V lost 5 bases and J 5 bases, leaving 9 bases between the germline ends. CDR3 size: 12 residues. Germline V gene sequence: CDR1 SGHNT, CDR2 YENEEA. The CDR3 sequence: CASSPGTYGYTF. DNA of the CDR3: TGTGCCAGCAGCCCCGGGACTTATGGCTACACCTTC.

This chain links TRBV6-5 with TRBJ2-5, with D possibly matching TRBD1 (6 bases). CDR1 and CDR2 from the germline V gene are MNHEY and SVGAGI. The CDR3 spans 13 residues. With 8 bases removed from V and 5 bases from J, the gap between germline ends came to 15 bases. CDR3 nucleotide sequence: TGTGCCAGCTTCGCAGGGGCCTCGGAGACCCAGTACTTC. This gives the protein CASFAGASETQYF.

The chain has TRBV6-2 or TRBV6-3 and TRBJ2-7; 8 nucleotides agree with TRBD1. The J segment lost 3 bases and the V segment lost 5 bases, leaving 6 bases of the junction unmatched. There are 14 residues in the CDR3. CDR1 MNHEY and CDR2 SVGEGT come from the germline V gene. CDR3 sequence reads: CASSRTGGFYEQYF. The CDR3 bases are TGTGCCAGCAGTAGAACAGGGGGTTTCTACGAGCAGTACTTC.

The chain combines TRBV18 with TRBJ2-7, with 12 nucleotides matching TRBD2. Losses at the gene ends were 0 bases for V and 4 bases for J; bases not matched to a gene: 4. CDR1 and CDR2 (germline): KGHSH, LQKENI. This CDR3 has 16 residues. CDR3 region: CASSPPGLAGLYEQYF. CDR3 sequence (DNA): TGTGCCAGCTCACCACCAGGACTAGCGGGGCTTTACGAGCAGTACTTC.

The chain couples TRBV7-2 to TRBJ2-2; D is possibly TRBD1 (5 bases). Germline V lookup: CDR1 SGHTA, CDR2 FQGNSA. The V end lost 1 base, the J end lost 5 bases, and 8 bases lay between the germline ends. The CDR3 consists of 14 residues. The CDR3 reads CASSLVSGTGELFF. CDR3 DNA sequence: TGTGCCAGCAGCTTAGTATCAGGGACCGGGGAGCTGTTTTTT.